The table lists the clone carrying this T cell receptor (beta chain) with a few counts. Antigen: not known. This record belongs to a study of T cells after yellow fever vaccination. Study conclusions and caveats: Booster samples showed a return of most primary-vaccination clones (roughly 96% CD4, 70% to 90% CD8).

In germline, CDR1 is MNHEY, CDR2 SVGEGT. The length of the CDR3 is 14 residues. The V and J ends lost 2 bases and 1 base respectively, with 5 bases between them. From the 5' RACE reads, TCRdb called clonotypes with MiXCR, one entry per CDR3 protein. The table lists approximately 510,000 distinct CDR3 sequences, just over 20% of them singletons. The source of this sequence is a man aged 18 to 29 who received the YFV17D yellow fever vaccine. This chain links TRBV6-2 or TRBV6-3 with TRBJ2-2, with D unclear. The sample was PBMCs, taken roughly 20 days after the first yellow fever vaccination. CDR3 in DNA: TGTGCCAGCAGTTACACGGTGAACACCGGGGAGCTGTTTTTT. It is translated as CASSYTVNTGELFF.